This TCR beta chain was identified during a study of blood T cells in healthy people across ages. PCR was performed a second time for roughly 6 to 12 cycles using a sample-barcoded 5' primer and a J-beta primer mix. TCRdb re-analysed the 5' RACE reads in MiXCR, keeping a single row per CDR3 protein. This sample has about a million distinct CDR3 sequences, with roughly 48% found just once. Germline V gene lookup returns CDR1 SGHRS and CDR2 YFSETQ. Trimming took off 0 bases at V and 3 bases at J, with 14 bases between the two ends. The CDR3 length is 16 residues. The study's findings and limits: Age showed a roughly linear inverse relationship with TCR beta diversity per million T cells. Strong correlation linked observed beta diversity and percent naive T cells.

Comments on this clonotype: The antigen is unknown.

The source of this sequence is a man aged 25-45 years in good health. The source material was blood. The V call is TRBV5-1, the J call TRBJ2-3; D remains ambiguous. CDR3 residues: CASSLESRVPTDTQYF. The CDR3 DNA reads as TGCGCCAGCAGCTTGGAGTCTAGGGTACCGACAGATACGCAGTATTTT.